This T cell receptor (beta chain) was captured in a study of neurological immune-mediated disorders. General observations from the study: The level of TCR clonal expansion was highest in patients with HTLV-1-associated myelopathy and lowest in multiple sclerosis, where it fell below the level seen in healthy controls.

This clonotype was seen repeatedly, ten times or more. No antigen is known for it. Trimming took off 6 bases at V and 2 bases at J, with 10 bases between the two ends. Germline CDR1 and CDR2: DFQATT and SNEGSKA (reference sequence). The CDR3 runs to 12 residues. Synthesis of cDNA used 5'RACE (with 10-nucleotide random UMIs). From the 5' RACE reads, TCRdb called clonotypes with MiXCR, one entry per CDR3 protein. The repertoire holds roughly 52,000 distinct CDR3 sequences, with less than 4% as singletons. This chain links TRBV20-1 with TRBJ2-5; D not certain. This TCR was recovered from a man aged 60 to 69 with multiple sclerosis. The source material was PBMCs. CDR3 nucleotide sequence: TGCAGTGCGGCCCAGGCTCAAGAGACCCAGTACTTC. Amino acid sequence: CSAAQAQETQYF.